This TCR beta chain was documented in a study of long-term antiretroviral therapy in people with HIV. Study conclusions and caveats: Clonal expansions arising prior to ART prevailed in the repertoire at every time point.

This clone has only one observation. Its antigen remains unknown. Sequencing relied on immunoSEQ assay v3.0, run at survey level. Assay: immunoSEQ multiplex PCR; the TCRdb copy retains only in-frame clones and omits some. The data show fewer than 45,000 clones, approximately 94% seen once. The V and J ends lost 5 bases and 0 bases respectively, with 18 bases between them. This CDR3 has 17 amino acids. Germline loops: CDR1 SGHAT, CDR2 FQNNGV. The receptor comes from a woman in her fifties or sixties with HIV. The chain joins TRBV11-2 to TRBJ2-3; unclear D gene. The sample was unsorted PBMCs, taken 4.1 years after starting antiretroviral therapy. The chain's CDR3 is CASSLRIGLSSTDTQYF. Written as DNA, the CDR3 is TGTGCCAGCAGCCTACGGATAGGGCTTTCAAGCACAGATACGCAGTATTTT. The entire variable domain, with the rest obtained from reference TRBV11-2 and TRBJ2-3, is as follows: EAGVAQSPRYKIIEKRQSVAFWCNPISGHATLYWYQQILGQGPKLLIQFQNNGVVDDSQLPKDRFSAERLKGVDSTLKIQPAKLEDSAVYLCASSLRIGLSSTDTQYFGPGTRLTVL.